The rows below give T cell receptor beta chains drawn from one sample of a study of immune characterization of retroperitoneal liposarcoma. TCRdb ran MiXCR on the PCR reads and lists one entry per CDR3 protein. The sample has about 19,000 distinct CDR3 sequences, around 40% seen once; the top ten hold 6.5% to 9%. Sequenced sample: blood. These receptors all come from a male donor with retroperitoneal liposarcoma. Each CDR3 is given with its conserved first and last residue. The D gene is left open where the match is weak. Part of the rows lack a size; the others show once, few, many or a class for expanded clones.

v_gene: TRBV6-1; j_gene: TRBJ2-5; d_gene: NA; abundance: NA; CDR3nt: TGTGCCATCGGGGATCGGACAGGGACTAAAGAGACCCAGTACTTC; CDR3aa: CAIGDRTGTKETQYF
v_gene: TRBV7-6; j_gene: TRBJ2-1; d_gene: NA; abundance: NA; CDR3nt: TGTGCCAGCAGCTTAGATGGCAATGAGCAGTTCTTC; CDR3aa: CASSLDGNEQFF
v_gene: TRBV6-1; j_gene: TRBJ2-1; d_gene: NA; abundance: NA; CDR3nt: TGTGCCAGCAGGGGGGGAGACGAGCAGTTCTTC; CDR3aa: CASRGGDEQFF
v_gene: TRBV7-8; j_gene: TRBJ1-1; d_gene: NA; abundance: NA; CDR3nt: TGTGCCAGCAGCTGGGGGGACACTGAAGCTTTCTTT; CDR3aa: CASSWGDTEAFF
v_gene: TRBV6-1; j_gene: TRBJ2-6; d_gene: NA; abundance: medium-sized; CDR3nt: TGTGCCAGCAGTCCGGCCGGCTCTGGGGCCAACGTCCTGACTTTC; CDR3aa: CASSPAGSGANVLTF
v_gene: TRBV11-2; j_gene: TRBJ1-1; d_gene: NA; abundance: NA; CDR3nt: TGTGCCAGCAGCTTTTACCTTCTCTACACTGAAGCTTTCTTT; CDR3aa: CASSFYLLYTEAFF
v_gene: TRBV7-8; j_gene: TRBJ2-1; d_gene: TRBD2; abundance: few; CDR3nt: TGTGCCAGCAGCTTCTCCTTCAGCGGGGCCCAAGAGACCCAGTTCTTC; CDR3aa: CASSFSFSGAQETQFF
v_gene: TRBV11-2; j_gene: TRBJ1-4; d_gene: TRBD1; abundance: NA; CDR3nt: TGTGCCAGCAGCGTCCGGGGGACAGGGTTTGAAAAACTGTTTTTT; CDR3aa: CASSVRGTGFEKLFF
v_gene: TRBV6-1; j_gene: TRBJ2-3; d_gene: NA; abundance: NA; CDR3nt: TGTGCCAGCAGTGAAGAGTCTTGGGGGGTTCAGGTAGATACGCAGTCTTTT; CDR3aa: CASSEESWGVQVDTQSF
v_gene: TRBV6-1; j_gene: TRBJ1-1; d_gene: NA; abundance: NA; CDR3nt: TGTGCCAGCAGTCCCTCCCCGGGGTCCGCTACTGAAGCTTTCTTT; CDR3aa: CASSPSPGSATEAFF
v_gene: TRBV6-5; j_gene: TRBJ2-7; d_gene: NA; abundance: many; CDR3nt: TGTGCCAGCAGTTACTCGCCAGCCCGAGATTACGAGCAGTACTTC; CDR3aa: CASSYSPARDYEQYF
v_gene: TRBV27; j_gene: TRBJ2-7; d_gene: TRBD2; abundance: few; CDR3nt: TGTGCCAGCAGTTTCTCCCCTCTCGGGGGGGGGTGGTTCTTC; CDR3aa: CASSFSPLGGGWFF
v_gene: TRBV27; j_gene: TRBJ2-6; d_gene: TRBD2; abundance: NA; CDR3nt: TGTGCCAGCAGTTTTAGGCTAGCGGGAGTTGGGGCCAACGTCCTGACTTTC; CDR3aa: CASSFRLAGVGANVLTF
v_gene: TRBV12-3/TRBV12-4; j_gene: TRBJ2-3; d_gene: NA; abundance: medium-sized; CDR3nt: TGTGCCAGCAGTTTAATCTATCGGCCAGATACGCAGTATTTT; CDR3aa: CASSLIYRPDTQYF
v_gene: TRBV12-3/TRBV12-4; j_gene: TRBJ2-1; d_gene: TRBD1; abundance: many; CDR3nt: TGTGCCAGCAGCCCCCAAGGGACAGCCTACGAGCAGTTCTTC; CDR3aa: CASSPQGTAYEQFF
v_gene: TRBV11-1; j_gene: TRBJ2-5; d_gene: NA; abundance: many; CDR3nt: TGTGCCAGCAGTCCCCGGGATCAAGAGACCCAGTACTTC; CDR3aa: CASSPRDQETQYF
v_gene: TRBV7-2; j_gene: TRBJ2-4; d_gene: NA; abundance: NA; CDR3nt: TGTGCCAGCAGCTTAGCGGGGGGGGCCCTAAAAAACATTCAGTACTTC; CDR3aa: CASSLAGGALKNIQYF
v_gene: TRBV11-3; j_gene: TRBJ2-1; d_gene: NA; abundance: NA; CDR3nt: TGTGCCAGCAGCGGACAAGGAGGCTGGGGCTTTGAGCAGTTCTTC; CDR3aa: CASSGQGGWGFEQFF
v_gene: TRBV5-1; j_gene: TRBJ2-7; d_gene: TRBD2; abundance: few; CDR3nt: TGCGCCAGCAGCTTGGGGACTAGCAACGAGCAGTACTTC; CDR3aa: CASSLGTSNEQYF
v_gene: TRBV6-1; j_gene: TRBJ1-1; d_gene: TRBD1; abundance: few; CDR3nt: TGTGCCAGCAGGGCCGGGACAGGGGGCCGAGGAACTGAAGCTTTCTTT; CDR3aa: CASRAGTGGRGTEAFF
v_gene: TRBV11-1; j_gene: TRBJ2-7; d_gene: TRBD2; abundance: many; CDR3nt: TGTGCCAGCAGCTCACCAACCACACCACTAGCGGGAGGGCCGGTGATCTACGAGCAGTACTTC; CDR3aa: CASSSPTTPLAGGPVIYEQYF
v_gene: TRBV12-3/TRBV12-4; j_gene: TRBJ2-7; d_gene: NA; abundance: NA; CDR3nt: TGTGCCAGCAGTTTGGAACAGTCCATTTCCTACGAGCAGTACTTC; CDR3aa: CASSLEQSISYEQYF
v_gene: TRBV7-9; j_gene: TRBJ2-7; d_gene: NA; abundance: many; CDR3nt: TGTGCCAGCAGCTTAATCGTCCCCTCCTACAATGAGCAGTACTTC; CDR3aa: CASSLIVPSYNEQYF
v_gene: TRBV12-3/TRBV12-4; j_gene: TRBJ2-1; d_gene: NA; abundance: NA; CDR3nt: TGTGCCAGCAGTTTTGGAGGTTTGACGGGTTCCAAAAACATTCAGTTCTTC; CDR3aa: CASSFGGLTGSKNIQFF
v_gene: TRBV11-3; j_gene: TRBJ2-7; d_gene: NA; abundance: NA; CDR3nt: TGTGCCAGCAGCTTAGGGGGTAGCGATTCCCCCTACGAGCAGTACTTC; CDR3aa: CASSLGGSDSPYEQYF
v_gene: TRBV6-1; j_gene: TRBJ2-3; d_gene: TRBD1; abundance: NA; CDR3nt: TGTGCCAGCAGTGCTGCGTGGGGACAGAGCACAGATACGCAGTATTTT; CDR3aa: CASSAAWGQSTDTQYF
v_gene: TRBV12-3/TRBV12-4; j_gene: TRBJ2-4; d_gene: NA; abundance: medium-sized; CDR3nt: TGTGCCAGCAGTTTAATGGGGATACAAAACATTCAGTACTTC; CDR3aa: CASSLMGIQNIQYF
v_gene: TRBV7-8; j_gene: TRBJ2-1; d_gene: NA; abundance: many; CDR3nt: TGTGCCAGCAGTATGGAGTTGGGACTCCAAGAGACCCAGTTCTTC; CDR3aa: CASSMELGLQETQFF
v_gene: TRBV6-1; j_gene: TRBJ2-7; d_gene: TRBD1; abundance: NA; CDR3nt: TGTGCCAGCAGTGAAAGGGCCGGGACAGGGCCAGTCGAGCAGTACTTC; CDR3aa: CASSERAGTGPVEQYF
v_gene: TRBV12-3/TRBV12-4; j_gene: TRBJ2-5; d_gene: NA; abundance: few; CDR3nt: TGTGCCAGCCGATCGTCAGGACGGGGAGAGACCCAGTACTTC; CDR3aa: CASRSSGRGETQYF
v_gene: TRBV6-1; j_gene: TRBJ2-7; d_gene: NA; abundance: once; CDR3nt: TGTGCCAGCAGTGTCAGGGAAAGCGAGCAGTACTTC; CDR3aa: CASSVRESEQYF